Following are 6 T cell receptor beta chains from one sample sequenced in a study of blood T cell repertoires in COVID-19. Assay used: immunoSEQ multiplex PCR; TCRdb lists only in-frame clones, some missing. The sample has 200,000 to 250,000 clones, roughly four fifths seen once. The sample consisted of peripheral blood. The receptors were gathered from a woman in her 30s who had recovered from COVID-19.

The rearrangement uses TRBV28 and TRBJ1-1, with 7 bases that match TRBD1. CDR1 is MDHEN and CDR2 is SYDVKM in the germline V gene. The CDR3 runs 14 residues. With 6 bases clipped from V and 4 bases from J, the junction kept 8 bases outside the gene matches. The CDR3 DNA is TGTGCCAGCAGAGACAGGGTGCAAGGCACTGAAGCTTTCTTT. Translating gives CASRDRVQGTEAFF.

V and J are TRBV19 and TRBJ1-5; D possibly corresponds to TRBD1 (5 bases). Germline CDR1 and CDR2: LNHDA and SQIVND (reference sequence). V was clipped by 1 base and J by 7 bases, with 8 bases between them. The CDR3 runs to 13 residues. The CDR3 region is CASSIAGGQPQHF. The CDR3 region has the DNA TGTGCCAGTAGTATAGCGGGGGGACAGCCCCAGCATTTT.

In this sample, this clone turned up a few times. V and J are TRBV5-1 and TRBJ2-3; D remains unclear. The CDR3 is made up of 14 amino acids. The V gene's germline CDR1 is SGHRS and CDR2 YFSETQ. V dropped 5 bases and J dropped 0 bases, with 10 bases sitting between them. The CDR3 reads CASRPHSSTDTQYF. CDR3 in DNA: TGCGCCAGCAGGCCGCACTCTAGCACAGATACGCAGTATTTT.

The J gene is TRBJ2-7, the V gene TRBV24-1, with D hard to call. Germline values: CDR1 KGHDR, CDR2 SFDVKD. This CDR3 comprises 14 residues. V was pared by 5 bases and J by 6 bases, with 16 bases between. CDR3 amino acids: CATSAPGPAVEQYF. The CDR3 DNA is TGTGCCACCAGTGCTCCCGGCCCGGCGGTCGAGCAGTACTTC.

V gene TRBV5-1 combines with J gene TRBJ2-7; 7 bases are shared with TRBD1. Trimming removed 1 base from V and 3 bases from J; junction bases left unmatched: 7. The germline gives CDR1 SGHRS, CDR2 YFSETQ. The CDR3 runs 15 residues. CDR3 sequence (DNA): TGCGCCAGCAGCTTGCAGGGGGTGACATACTACGAGCAGTACTTC. This sequence encodes CASSLQGVTYYEQYF.

This clone was counted a few times. CDR3: CASSSYGTANEKLFF. The CDR3 nucleotides read TGTGCCAGCAGTTCATACGGGACTGCCAATGAAAAACTGTTTTTT. The genes are TRBV27 and TRBJ1-4; the D gene is possibly TRBD1 (5 bases). Germline loops: CDR1 MNHEY, CDR2 SMNVEV (reference sequence). CDR3 length equals 15 residues. V gave up 4 bases and J gave up 5 bases, with 14 bases separating them.